A selection of T cell receptor beta chains follows, all from one sample in a study of early T cells in non-severe SARS-CoV-2 infection. TCRdb used MiXCR to reprocess the 5' RACE reads, holding one entry per CDR3 protein. The sample yields tens of thousands of distinct CDR3 sequences, about a tenth seen once. The sequenced sample consisted of whole blood. Receptors were obtained from an adult who was a healthcare worker with PCR-confirmed SARS-CoV-2 infection or an uninfected control (not recorded which). The CDR3 runs from the conserved cysteine through the conserved F or W. Fields, in order: V gene, clone size, CDR3 protein. Expanded clones get a size class; other rows say once, few or many, or leave the size out.

>TRBV10-3|NA
CAISEKGQGGYEQYF
>TRBV7-3|few
CASSRGRSGELFF
>TRBV4-1|few
CASSQEGLGGGQETQYF
>TRBV7-6|NA
CASSRTGTANEQFF
>TRBV9|many
CASSVGPGTGDGDEQFF
>TRBV7-9|many
CASSLVSDYGYTF
>TRBV12-3/TRBV12-4|many
CASSLSGGPDYEQYF
>TRBV4-1|many
CASSQAVPGQAIPPLHF
>TRBV6-5|many
CASSSGGPDTQYF
>TRBV29-1|many
CSIGGKNTEAFF
>TRBV13|many
CASQRGGNTGELFF
>TRBV18|few
CASSPTITVGDGGYTF
>TRBV5-1|NA
CASSLEGPSTDTQYF
>TRBV24-1|few
CATADRGEGDTQYF
>TRBV7-2|many
CASSPGTARVYGYTF
>TRBV11-1|NA
CASRGTGDGYTF
>TRBV30|few
CAWSVGTLGAFF
>TRBV7-9|NA
CASSLPMVQETQYF